Below are 16 T cell receptor beta chains sequenced from a single sample in a study of human T cells and chemical hapten exposure. Total RNA was isolated from unfractionated whole blood. TCRdb re-called the 5' RACE reads through MiXCR, storing one row per CDR3 protein. Of approximately 150,000 distinct CDR3 sequences listed, around 4% are singletons. These receptors all stem from a female donor in good health.

This clonotype was counted many times. The rearrangement joins TRBV10-3 to TRBJ2-3; maybe TRBD2 (7 bases). Germline CDR1 is ENHRY and CDR2 is SYGVKD. V lost 2 bases to trimming and J lost 6 bases, with 21 bases between them. The CDR3 is 17 residues long. CDR3 bases: TGTGCCATCAGTGAGGGCCCTGGGAGGGGGGGCCCGGATACGCAGTATTTT. The encoded protein is CAISEGPGRGGPDTQYF.

This clonotype occurred once. A much larger clone differs from this one at a single base, so this may be a read error. J is TRBJ1-2 and V is TRBV29-1; TRBD1 is a possible D gene (5 bases). CDR3 size: 14 residues. Germline V gene sequence: CDR1 SQVTM, CDR2 ANQGSEA. This CDR3 reads CSVGEGFANIGDTF. The CDR3 DNA reads as TGCAGCGTCGGGGAGGGGTTCGCCAACATTGGCGACACCTTC.

In the case of this clonotype: A single base separates this from a much larger clone, so it may be a read error. The chain links TRBV20-1 to TRBJ2-7; a possible D gene is TRBD2 (7 bases). Germline CDR1 and CDR2: DFQATT and SNEGSKA (reference sequence). The CDR3 extends over 14 amino acids. CDR3: CSARGGGGSDEQYF. The CDR3 coding sequence is TGCAGTGCTAGAGGTGGCGGGGGCTCCGACGAGCAGTACTTC.

This clonotype was seen many times. The chain combines TRBV2 with TRBJ1-5; D remains unclear. Germline CDR1 SNHLY, CDR2 FYNNEI. The CDR3 has 13 residues. V gave up 10 bases and J gave up 9 bases, with 19 bases separating them. The CDR3 sequence is CANSQSRKGPQHF. The CDR3 DNA reads TGTGCCAATTCACAGTCCCGGAAGGGGCCCCAGCATTTT.

This clonotype was recorded at least ten times. Here the CDR3 DNA reads TGTGCCAGCTCACCTGACTCCGGGGGCACTGAAGCTTTCTTT. It translates to CASSPDSGGTEAFF. The gene calls are TRBV18 and TRBJ1-1, with a possible D match to TRBD1 (5 bases). This CDR3 spans 14 amino acids. Trimming left V 3 bases short and J 4 bases short, with 12 bases between. Germline CDR1 is KGHSH and CDR2 is LQKENI.

This clonotype appeared many times. V usage is TRBV27 and J usage is TRBJ2-3; D perhaps matches TRBD2 (7 bases). Trimming shortened V by 8 bases and J by 14 bases, and 20 bases separated the two germline ends. The CDR3 is made up of 12 amino acids. CDR1 and CDR2 (germline): MNHEY, SMNVEV (reference sequence). CDR3 coding DNA: TGTGCCAGCTCAACGAGGGAGGGGGGGCTGTATTTT. Its translation: CASSTREGGLYF.

This clonotype was recorded many times. This chain joins TRBV4-1 and TRBJ1-2, with TRBD1 identical over 9 bases. With 4 bases clipped from V and 5 bases from J, the junction kept 8 bases outside the gene matches. CDR3 length: 15 residues. Germline V gives CDR1 MGHRA, CDR2 YSYEKL. The CDR3 region is CASSPRTGVGYGYTF. As DNA, the CDR3 is TGCGCCAGCAGCCCCCGGACAGGGGTAGGGTATGGCTACACCTTC.

The sample holds one count of this clonotype. The chain couples TRBV19 to TRBJ1-5, with D hard to call. Germline V gives CDR1 LNHDA, CDR2 SQIVND (reference sequence). V was trimmed by 5 bases and J by 1 base, leaving 9 bases between them. The CDR3 spans 14 residues. The CDR3 region is CASSFRGSNQPQHF. The CDR3 DNA follows: TGTGCCAGTAGTTTCCGTGGCAGCAATCAGCCCCAGCATTTT.

This clonotype was detected many times. The chain couples TRBV5-1 to TRBJ2-6; TRBD2 might be the D (6 bases). V was clipped by 4 bases and J by 1 base, with 12 bases between them. Germline loops: CDR1 SGHRS, CDR2 YFSETQ. This CDR3 is built from 16 residues. The CDR3 bases are TGCGCCAGCAGCCCCAGGGACTCTTCTGGGGCCAACGTCCTGACTTTC. Translating it yields CASSPRDSSGANVLTF. Variable domain in full (rest from reference TRBV5-1 and TRBJ2-6): KAGVTQTPRYLIKTRGQQVTLSCSPISGHRSVSWYQQTPGQGLQFLFEYFSETQRNKGNFPGRFSGRQFSNSRSEMNVSTLELGDSALYLCASSPRDSSGANVLTFGAGSRLTVL.

The table lists this clonotype with many counts. The chain employs TRBV28 and TRBJ2-3; D is possibly TRBD1 (6 bases). CDR3 length: 15 residues. Trimming removed 5 bases from V and 2 bases from J, with 14 bases in between. Germline CDR1 MDHEN, CDR2 SYDVKM. CDR3 nucleotide sequence: TGTGCCAGCAGTAAAACAGGGTTGTCCACAGATACGCAGTATTTT. Translating it yields CASSKTGLSTDTQYF.

This clonotype appeared many times. The rearrangement joins TRBV20-1 to TRBJ2-7; 8 nucleotides line up with TRBD1. Germline CDR1 DFQATT, CDR2 SNEGSKA (reference sequence). The J segment lost 3 bases and the V segment lost 0 bases, leaving 4 bases of the junction unmatched. CDR3 length: 14 amino acids. This CDR3 is CSARDPDRDYEQYF. CDR3 nucleotide sequence: TGCAGTGCTAGAGATCCGGACAGGGACTACGAGCAGTACTTC.

The J gene is TRBJ2-7, the V gene TRBV20-1; 7 nucleotides agree with TRBD2. The V gene's germline CDR1 is DFQATT and CDR2 SNEGSKA (reference sequence). The CDR3 covers 16 residues. The CDR3 nucleotides read TGCAGCCACCCGATCGGGGAGGGAAGGCGAGGGGACGAGCAGTACTTC. Amino acids: CSHPIGEGRRGDEQYF.

This clonotype came up many times. The chain joins TRBV7-9 to TRBJ2-3, with D perhaps matching TRBD1 or TRBD2 (5 bases each). Deletions cut 5 bases from V and 5 bases from J, with 14 bases between. Germline lookup yields CDR1 SEHNR and CDR2 FQNEAQ (reference sequence). The CDR3 runs to 14 residues. The CDR3 loop reads CASSPGRVIDTQYF. In DNA, the CDR3 is TGTGCCAGCAGCCCGGGGCGGGTGATAGATACGCAGTATTTT.

This clonotype was recorded many times. The V call is TRBV7-9, the J call TRBJ1-5; D gene ambiguous. In germline, CDR1 is SEHNR, CDR2 FQNEAQ (reference sequence). Deletions cut 4 bases from V and 2 bases from J, with 9 bases between. The CDR3 contains 14 residues. CDR3 loop: CASSSYTGNQPQHF. The DNA for the CDR3 is TGTGCCAGCAGCTCCTACACCGGCAATCAGCCCCAGCATTTT.

This clonotype was seen a handful of times. V is TRBV4-3 and J is TRBJ2-1; D is possibly TRBD1 (5 bases). V was shortened by 4 bases and J by 2 bases, with 9 bases between the two germline ends. CDR3 size: 14 residues. The germline CDR1 and CDR2 sequences are LGHNA and YSLEER. The CDR3 nucleotides read TGCGCCAGCAGCCGACAGTTGGCCTACAATGAGCAGTTCTTC. Protein: CASSRQLAYNEQFF.

This clonotype appeared many times. The chain couples TRBV29-1 to TRBJ1-2; no firm D call. Germline-derived CDR1 and CDR2 are SQVTM and ANQGSEA. The CDR3 is made up of 12 amino acids. Trimming removed 4 bases at V and 4 bases at J, with 10 bases between. CDR3 sequence reads: CSVGLATYGYTF. The CDR3 nucleotides are TGCAGCGTTGGACTGGCTACCTATGGCTACACCTTC.